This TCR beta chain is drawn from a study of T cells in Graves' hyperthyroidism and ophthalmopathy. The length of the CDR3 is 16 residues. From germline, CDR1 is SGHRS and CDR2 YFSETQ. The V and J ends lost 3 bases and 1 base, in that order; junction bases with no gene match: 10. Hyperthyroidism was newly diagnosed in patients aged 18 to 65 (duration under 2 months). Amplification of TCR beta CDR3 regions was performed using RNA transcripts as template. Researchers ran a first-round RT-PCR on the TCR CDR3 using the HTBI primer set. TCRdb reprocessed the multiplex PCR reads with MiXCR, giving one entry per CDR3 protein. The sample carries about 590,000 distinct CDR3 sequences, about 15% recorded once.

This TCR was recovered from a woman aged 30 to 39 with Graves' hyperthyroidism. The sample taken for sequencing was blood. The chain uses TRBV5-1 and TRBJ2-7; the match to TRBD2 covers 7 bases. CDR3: CASSSGWGGVSYEQYF. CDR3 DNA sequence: TGCGCCAGCAGCTCTGGTTGGGGAGGGGTATCCTACGAGCAGTACTTC. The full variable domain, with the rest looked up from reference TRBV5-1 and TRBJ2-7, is KAGVTQTPRYLIKTRGQQVTLSCSPISGHRSVSWYQQTPGQGLQFLFEYFSETQRNKGNFPGRFSGRQFSNSRSEMNVSTLELGDSALYLCASSSGWGGVSYEQYFGPGTRLTVT.